Described below is a single T cell receptor (beta chain) sequence and its context. CDR1 is MGHRA and CDR2 is YSYEKL in the germline V gene. The V end was cut by 1 base, the J end by 2 bases, with 9 bases between. The CDR3 extends over 14 amino acids. Full-length variable regions came from constant-region reverse primers plus semi-nested Nested Universal Primer A PCR. Each CDR3 protein gets one entry after TCRdb re-called the 5' RACE reads with MiXCR. The table lists over 40,000 distinct CDR3 sequences, 25% to 35% of them singletons. The sequence derives from a female donor with breast cancer. The sequenced sample consisted of tumor-infiltrating memory CD4+ T cells sorted from the breast tumor. Subset here: memory CD4+ T cells, CD4+CD45RO+CD25-. This sequence joins TRBV4-1 and TRBJ2-7; D is ambiguous. CDR3 bases: TGCGCCAGCAGCCAAGGGGGAAGCACCTACGAGCAGTACTTC. Protein: CASSQGGSTYEQYF.